This TCR beta chain was captured in a study of cytomegalovirus exposure and HLA in healthy donors. Vbeta (60) and Jbeta (13) primers were used in the PCR. Clones were sequenced by immunoSEQ multiplex PCR, and TCRdb holds only the in-frame ones, with some missing. The sample data list approximately 70,000 clones. General study results and limits: The study labeled 150 to 200 TCR beta chains cytomegalovirus-associated. In a later analysis, common viral pathogens appeared linked to several of the most significant clusters. In an earlier analysis, about 87% or about 30%: the productive usage of most TCR beta V segments.

Healthy people donating bone marrow made up the donors. In the case of this clone: Antigen unknown.

CDR3 length: 15 amino acids. Germline CDR1 is MNHEY and CDR2 is SVGAGI. The ends were cut back, 4 bases at V and 1 base at J, with 13 bases in the middle. The sequence was collected from a woman in her 30s in good health and CMV-seronegative. The chain has TRBV6-5 and TRBJ2-5, with D possibly matching TRBD1 (5 bases). The sample comprised PBMCs. The CDR3 is CASSSFRGGQETQYF. In DNA form, the CDR3 reads TGTGCCAGCAGTTCTTTTAGGGGCGGCCAAGAGACCCAGTACTTC.